This record covers a single T cell receptor (beta chain). These data originate in a study of blood T cell repertoires in COVID-19. V was pared by 2 bases and J by 4 bases, with 11 bases between. Germline V gene lookup returns CDR1 LGHDT and CDR2 YNNKEL (reference sequence). The CDR3 is made up of 14 amino acids. Authors' processing steps: By means of reference gene primer amplification, nucleated cell counts were estimated. Generated by immunoSEQ multiplex PCR, the TCRdb table keeps only in-frame clones and is missing some. D and trimming were read from the DNA, whereas the V and J calls and clone size are those reported in that table. Here the sample spans 340,000 or so clones, about nine tenths being singletons.

The clonotype was recovered from a man in his fifties with active or convalescent COVID-19. The specimen was peripheral blood. This rearrangement joins TRBV3-1 (or the pseudogene TRBV3-2) to TRBJ1-1; D may be TRBD1 (6 bases). The CDR3 nucleotides are TGTGCCAGCAGCCAATCCGGGGGGCCCACTGAAGCTTTCTTT. It is translated as CASSQSGGPTEAFF.